This T cell receptor beta chain derives from a study of T cells in Graves' hyperthyroidism and ophthalmopathy. Germline V gene data show CDR1 as SNHLY and CDR2 as FYNNEI. The CDR3 runs to 16 residues. V was clipped by 9 bases and J by 7 bases; unmatched bases: 13. There were TCR beta CDR3 regions amplified from RNA transcripts. TCR CDR3 regions were first amplified by RT-PCR with HTBI primers. TCRdb reprocessed the multiplex PCR reads with MiXCR, giving one entry per CDR3 protein. The repertoire consists of about 660,000 distinct CDR3 sequences, with nearly 45% occurring once and the leading ten covering approximately 7.2%. As to this clonotype: The antigen remains unidentified.

Study results and caveats: Prediction of ophthalmopathy progression came a median around 6.1 months pre-onset.

The sequence was obtained from an adult man with Graves' disease, either hyperthyroidism or ophthalmopathy (not recorded which). The V gene is TRBV2, the J gene TRBJ2-5, with TRBD2 identical over 14 bases. The sequenced material came from peripheral blood or thyroid tissue (not recorded which). The CDR3 nucleotides read TGTGCCAGTATGACTAGCGGGAGGGCCCGCGGTGGGACCCAGTACTTC. Translation: CASMTSGRARGGTQYF.